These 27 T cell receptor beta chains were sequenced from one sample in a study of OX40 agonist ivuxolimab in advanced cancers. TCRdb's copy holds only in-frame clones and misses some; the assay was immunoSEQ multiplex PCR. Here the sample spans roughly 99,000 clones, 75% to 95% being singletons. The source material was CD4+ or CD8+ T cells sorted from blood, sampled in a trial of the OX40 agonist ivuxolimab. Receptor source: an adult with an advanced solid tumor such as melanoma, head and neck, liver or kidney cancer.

In DNA, the CDR3 is TGTGCCAGCTCATCGGACGGTAACCTGAACACTGAAGCTTTCTTT. Translated, it gives CASSSDGNLNTEAFF. The gene calls are TRBV18 and TRBJ1-1, with unresolved D. Trimming stripped 5 bases from V and 0 bases from J, with 13 bases between. This CDR3 is built from 15 residues. The germline V gene has CDR1 KGHSH and CDR2 LQKENI.

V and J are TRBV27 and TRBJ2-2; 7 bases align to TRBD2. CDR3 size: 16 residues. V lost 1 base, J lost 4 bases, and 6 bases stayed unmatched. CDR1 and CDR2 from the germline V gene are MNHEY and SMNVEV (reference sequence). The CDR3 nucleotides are TGTGCCAGCAGTTTATACGGGAGGAGAGGCACCGGGGAGCTGTTTTTT. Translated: CASSLYGRRGTGELFF.

CDR3 DNA sequence: TGCGCCAGCAGCTTGATGCTAGCGGGAGAAGGGGAGCAGTACTTC. It encodes CASSLMLAGEGEQYF. The chain is built from TRBV5-1 and TRBJ2-5, with 10 bases fitting TRBD2. Germline lookup yields CDR1 SGHRS and CDR2 YFSETQ. V lost 1 base, J lost 11 bases, and 11 bases stayed unmatched. The CDR3 runs to 15 residues.

The CDR3 DNA follows: TGTGCCAGCAGCGCCTCAGGGGTAGTGGAGACCCAGTACTTC. It specifies CASSASGVVETQYF. V gene TRBV7-2 combines with J gene TRBJ2-5, with D possibly TRBD1 on 6 matching bases. The CDR3 has 14 residues. Trimming removed 5 bases at V and 5 bases at J, with 15 bases between. CDR1 SGHTA and CDR2 FQGNSA come from the germline V gene.

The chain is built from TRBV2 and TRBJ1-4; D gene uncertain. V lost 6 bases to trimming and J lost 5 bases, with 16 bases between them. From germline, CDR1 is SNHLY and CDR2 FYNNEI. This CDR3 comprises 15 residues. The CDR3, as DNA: TGTGCCAGCAGCAACGCTGAGGGCCGGAATGAAAAACTGTTTTTT. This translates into CASSNAEGRNEKLFF.

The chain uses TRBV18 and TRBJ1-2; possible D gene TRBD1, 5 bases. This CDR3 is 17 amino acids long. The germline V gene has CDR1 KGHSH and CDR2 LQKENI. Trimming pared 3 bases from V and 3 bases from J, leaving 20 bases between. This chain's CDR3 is CASSPLRGGADDYGYTF. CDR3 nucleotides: TGTGCCAGCTCACCCCTTAGGGGTGGGGCTGACGACTATGGCTACACCTTC.

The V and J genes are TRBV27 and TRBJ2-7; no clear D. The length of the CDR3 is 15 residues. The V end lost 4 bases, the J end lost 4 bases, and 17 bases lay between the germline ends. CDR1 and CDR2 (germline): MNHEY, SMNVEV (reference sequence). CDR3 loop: CASSSRRPYAYEQYF. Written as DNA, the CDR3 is TGTGCCAGCAGTTCGCGAAGACCCTATGCGTACGAGCAGTACTTC.

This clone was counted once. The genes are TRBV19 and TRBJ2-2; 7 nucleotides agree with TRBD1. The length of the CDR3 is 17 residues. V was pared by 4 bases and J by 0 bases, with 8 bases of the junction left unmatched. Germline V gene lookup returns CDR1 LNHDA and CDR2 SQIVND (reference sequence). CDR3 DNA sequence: TGTGCCAGTAGTAGCCAAGTAGGGACAGCGAACACCGGGGAGCTGTTTTTT. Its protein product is CASSSQVGTANTGELFF.

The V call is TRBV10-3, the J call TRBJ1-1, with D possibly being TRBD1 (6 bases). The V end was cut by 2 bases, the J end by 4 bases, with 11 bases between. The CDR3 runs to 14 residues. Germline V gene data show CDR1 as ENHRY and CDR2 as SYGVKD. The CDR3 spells CAISEVGGPTEAFF. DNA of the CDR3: TGTGCCATCAGTGAGGTGGGGGGGCCCACTGAAGCTTTCTTT.

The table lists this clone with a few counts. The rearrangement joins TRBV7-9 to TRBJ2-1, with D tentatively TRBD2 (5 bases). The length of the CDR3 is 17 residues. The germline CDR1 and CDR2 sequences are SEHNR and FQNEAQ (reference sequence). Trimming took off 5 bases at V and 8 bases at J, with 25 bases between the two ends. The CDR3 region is CASSPRPGSVPPYEQFF. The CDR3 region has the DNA TGTGCCAGCAGCCCCCGACCGGGGAGCGTCCCCCCCTATGAGCAGTTCTTC. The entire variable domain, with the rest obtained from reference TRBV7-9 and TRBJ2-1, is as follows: DTGVSQNPRHKITKRGQNVTFRCDPISEHNRLYWYRQTLGQGPEFLTYFQNEAQLEKSRLLSDRFSAERPKGSFSTLEIQRTEQGDSAMYLCASSPRPGSVPPYEQFFGPGTRLTVL.

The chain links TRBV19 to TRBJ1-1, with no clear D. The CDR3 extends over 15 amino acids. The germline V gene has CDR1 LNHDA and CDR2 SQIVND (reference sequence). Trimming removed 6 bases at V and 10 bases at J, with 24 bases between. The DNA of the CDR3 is TGTGCCAGTAGCCAACTCACCAACCGAGCACTGAGAGCTTTCTTT. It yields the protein CASSQLTNRALRAFF.

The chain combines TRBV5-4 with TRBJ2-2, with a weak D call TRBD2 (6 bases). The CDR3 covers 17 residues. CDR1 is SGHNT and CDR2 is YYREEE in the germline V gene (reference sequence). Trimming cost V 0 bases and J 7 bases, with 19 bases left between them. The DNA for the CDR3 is TGTGCCAGCAGCTTGGTTCCAGGGAGGATTGAGATCGGGGAGCTGTTTTTT. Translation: CASSLVPGRIEIGELFF.

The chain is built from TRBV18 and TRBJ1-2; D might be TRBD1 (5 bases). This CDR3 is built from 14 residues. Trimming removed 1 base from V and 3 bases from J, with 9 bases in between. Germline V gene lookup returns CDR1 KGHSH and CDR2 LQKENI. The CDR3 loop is CASSPRDGDYGYTF. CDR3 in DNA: TGTGCCAGCTCACCACGGGACGGGGACTATGGCTACACCTTC.

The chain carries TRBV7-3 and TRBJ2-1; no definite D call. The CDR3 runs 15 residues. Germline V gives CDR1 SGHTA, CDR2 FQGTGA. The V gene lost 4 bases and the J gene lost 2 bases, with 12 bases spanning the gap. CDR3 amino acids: CASSSKGLPYNEQFF. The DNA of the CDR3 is TGTGCCAGCAGCTCCAAGGGCCTCCCCTACAATGAGCAGTTCTTC.

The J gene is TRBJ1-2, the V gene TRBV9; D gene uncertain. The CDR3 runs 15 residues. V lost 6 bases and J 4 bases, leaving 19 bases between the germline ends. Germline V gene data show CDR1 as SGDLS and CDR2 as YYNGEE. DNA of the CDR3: TGTGCCAGCACCAAAGATCCGACTGCTACCTATGGCTACACCTTC. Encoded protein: CASTKDPTATYGYTF.

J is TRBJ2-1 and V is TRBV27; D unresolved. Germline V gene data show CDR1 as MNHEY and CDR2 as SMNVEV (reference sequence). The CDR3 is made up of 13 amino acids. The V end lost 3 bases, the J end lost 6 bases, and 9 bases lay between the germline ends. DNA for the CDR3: TGTGCCAGCAGTTTGCTAAGTGGCAATGAGCAGTTCTTC. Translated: CASSLLSGNEQFF.

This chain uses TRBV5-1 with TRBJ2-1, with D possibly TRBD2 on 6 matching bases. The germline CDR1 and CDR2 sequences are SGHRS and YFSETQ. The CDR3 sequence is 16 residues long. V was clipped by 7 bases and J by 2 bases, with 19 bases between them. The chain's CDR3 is CASSRGNSVTYNEQFF. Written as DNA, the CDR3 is TGCGCCAGCTCACGGGGGAACAGTGTGACCTACAATGAGCAGTTCTTC.

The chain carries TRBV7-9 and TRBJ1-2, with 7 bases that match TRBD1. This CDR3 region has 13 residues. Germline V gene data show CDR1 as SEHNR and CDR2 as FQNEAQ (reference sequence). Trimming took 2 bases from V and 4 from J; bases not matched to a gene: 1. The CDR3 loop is CASSLQGVYGYTF. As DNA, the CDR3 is TGTGCCAGCAGCTTACAGGGGGTCTATGGCTACACCTTC.

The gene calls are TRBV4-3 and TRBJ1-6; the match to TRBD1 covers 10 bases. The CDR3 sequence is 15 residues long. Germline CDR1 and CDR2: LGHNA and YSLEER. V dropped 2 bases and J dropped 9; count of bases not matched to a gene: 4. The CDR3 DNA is TGCGCCAGCAGCCAAACCCGGACAGGGGGTTCACCCCTCCACTTT. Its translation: CASSQTRTGGSPLHF.

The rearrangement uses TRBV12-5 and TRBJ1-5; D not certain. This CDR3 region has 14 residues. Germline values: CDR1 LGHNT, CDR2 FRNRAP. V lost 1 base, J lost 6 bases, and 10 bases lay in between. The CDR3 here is CASGLGTFFQPQHF. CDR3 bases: TGTGCTAGTGGTTTGGGGACTTTCTTTCAGCCCCAGCATTTT.

The CDR3 nucleotides are TGTGCCAGCAGTCCCCATGCCATGAATCAGCCCCAGCATTTT. Protein sequence: CASSPHAMNQPQHF. V is TRBV28 and J is TRBJ1-5, with D uncertain. With 5 bases removed from V and 4 bases from J, the gap between germline ends came to 12 bases. Germline CDR1 is MDHEN and CDR2 is SYDVKM. This CDR3 comprises 14 residues.

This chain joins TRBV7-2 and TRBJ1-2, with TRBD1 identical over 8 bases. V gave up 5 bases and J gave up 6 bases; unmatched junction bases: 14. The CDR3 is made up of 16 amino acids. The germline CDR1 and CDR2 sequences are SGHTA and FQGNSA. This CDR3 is CASSPGQGSVRHGYTF. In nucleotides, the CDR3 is TGTGCCAGCAGCCCCGGACAGGGATCCGTTAGGCATGGCTACACCTTC.

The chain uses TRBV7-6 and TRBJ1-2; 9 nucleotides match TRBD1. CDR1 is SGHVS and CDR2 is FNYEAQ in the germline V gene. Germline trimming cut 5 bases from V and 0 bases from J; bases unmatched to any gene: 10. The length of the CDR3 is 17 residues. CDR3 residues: CASSPEDRGLSNYGYTF. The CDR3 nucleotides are TGTGCCAGCAGCCCGGAGGACAGGGGATTATCTAACTATGGCTACACCTTC.

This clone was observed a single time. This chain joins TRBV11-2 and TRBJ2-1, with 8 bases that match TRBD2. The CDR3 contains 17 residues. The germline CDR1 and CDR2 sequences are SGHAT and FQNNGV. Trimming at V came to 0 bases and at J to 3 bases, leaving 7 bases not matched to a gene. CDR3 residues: CASSLDLSTSGYNEQFF. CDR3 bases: TGTGCCAGCAGCTTAGATCTAAGTACTAGCGGCTACAATGAGCAGTTCTTC.

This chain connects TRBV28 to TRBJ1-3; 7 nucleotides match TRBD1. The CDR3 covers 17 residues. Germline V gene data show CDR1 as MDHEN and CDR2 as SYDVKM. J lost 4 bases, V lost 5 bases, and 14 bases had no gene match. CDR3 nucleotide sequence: TGTGCCAGCAGTGGAACAGGGGAAACAACGGAAGGAAACACCATATATTTT. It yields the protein CASSGTGETTEGNTIYF. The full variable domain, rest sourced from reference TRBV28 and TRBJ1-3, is DVKVTQSSRYLVKRTGEKVFLECVQDMDHENMFWYRQDPGLGLRLIYFSYDVKMKEKGDIPEGYSVSREKKERFSLILESASTNQTSMYLCASSGTGETTEGNTIYFGEGSWLTVV.

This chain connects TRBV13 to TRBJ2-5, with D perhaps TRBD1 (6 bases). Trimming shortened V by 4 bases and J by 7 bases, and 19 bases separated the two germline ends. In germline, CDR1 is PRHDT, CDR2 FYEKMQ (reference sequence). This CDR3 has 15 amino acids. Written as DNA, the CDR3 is TGTGCCAGCAGCTGGGGGCTGGACGGTCGGGCGACCCAGTACTTC. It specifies CASSWGLDGRATQYF.

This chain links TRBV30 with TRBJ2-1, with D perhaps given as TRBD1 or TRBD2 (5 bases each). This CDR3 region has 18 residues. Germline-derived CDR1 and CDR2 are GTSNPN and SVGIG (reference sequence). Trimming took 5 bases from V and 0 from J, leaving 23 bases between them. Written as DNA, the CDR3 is TGTGCCTGGGTCGGGGCCGGTCCGGTCGCGAGCTCCTACAATGAGCAGTTCTTC. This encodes CAWVGAGPVASSYNEQFF. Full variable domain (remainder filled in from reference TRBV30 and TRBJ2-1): SQTIHQWPATLVQPVGSPLSLECTVEGTSNPNLYWYRQAAGRGLQLLFYSVGIGQISSEVPQNLSASRPQDRQFILSSKKLLLSDSGFYLCAWVGAGPVASSYNEQFFGPGTRLTVL.